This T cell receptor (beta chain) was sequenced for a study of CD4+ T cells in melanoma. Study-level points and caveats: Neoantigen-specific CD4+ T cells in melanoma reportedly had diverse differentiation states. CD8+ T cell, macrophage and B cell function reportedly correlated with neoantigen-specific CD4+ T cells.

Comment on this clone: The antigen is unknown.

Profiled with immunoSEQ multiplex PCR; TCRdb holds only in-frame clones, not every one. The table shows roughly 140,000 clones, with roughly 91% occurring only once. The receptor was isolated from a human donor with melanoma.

CDR3 protein: CASRRDPGTGELFF. The CDR3 region has the DNA TGTGCCAGCAGGAGGGACCCCGGGACCGGGGAGCTGTTTTTT. This rearrangement joins TRBV6-4 to TRBJ2-2, with D possibly called TRBD1 or TRBD2 (5 bases each). V lost 6 bases to trimming and J lost 5 bases, with 13 bases between them. CDR3 size: 14 residues. The germline V gene has CDR1 MRHNA and CDR2 SNTAGT.